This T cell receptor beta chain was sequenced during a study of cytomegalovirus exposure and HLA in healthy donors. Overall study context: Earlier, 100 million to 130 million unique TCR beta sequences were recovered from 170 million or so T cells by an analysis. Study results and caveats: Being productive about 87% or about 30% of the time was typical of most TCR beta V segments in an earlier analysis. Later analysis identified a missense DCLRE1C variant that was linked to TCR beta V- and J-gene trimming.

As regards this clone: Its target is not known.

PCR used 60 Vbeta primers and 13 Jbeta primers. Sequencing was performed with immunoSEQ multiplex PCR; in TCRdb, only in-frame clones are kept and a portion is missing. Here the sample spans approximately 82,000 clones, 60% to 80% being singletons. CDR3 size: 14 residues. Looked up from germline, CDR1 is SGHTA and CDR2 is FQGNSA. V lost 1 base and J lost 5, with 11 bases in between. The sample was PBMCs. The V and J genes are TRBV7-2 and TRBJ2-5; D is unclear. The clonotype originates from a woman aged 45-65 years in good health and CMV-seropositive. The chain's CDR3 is CASSLDMVRETQYF. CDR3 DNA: TGTGCCAGCAGCTTAGATATGGTCCGGGAGACCCAGTACTTC.